One sample yielded the 4 T cell receptor beta chains listed below, sequenced in a study of T cells in Graves' hyperthyroidism and ophthalmopathy. It was RNA transcripts that yielded the amplified TCR beta CDR3 regions. Primed by the HTBI set, a first-round RT-PCR was run on the TCR CDR3. MiXCR was run by TCRdb on the multiplex PCR reads, yielding one entry per CDR3 protein. The sample includes around 540,000 distinct CDR3 sequences, 15% to 20% of them seen just once. Source material: blood. The receptors were sampled from a woman aged 25-40 years with Graves' ophthalmopathy.

Ten or more counts support this clonotype. This chain connects TRBV30 to TRBJ2-7, with 9 bases aligning to TRBD1. The germline V gene has CDR1 GTSNPN and CDR2 SVGIG (reference sequence). This CDR3 has 14 residues. Trimming cost V 1 base and J 0 bases; bases outside gene matches: 1. The DNA for the CDR3 is TGTGCCTGGAGTGGACAGGGGGGCTCCTACGAGCAGTACTTC. This sequence encodes CAWSGQGGSYEQYF.

The genes are TRBV20-1 and TRBJ2-5, with no clear D. CDR3 length equals 12 residues. CDR1 and CDR2 from the germline V gene are DFQATT and SNEGSKA (reference sequence). The ends were cut back, 0 bases at V and 6 bases at J, with 8 bases in the middle. The CDR3 reads CSARDFVQTQYF. The DNA of the CDR3 is TGCAGTGCTAGAGATTTCGTGCAGACCCAGTACTTC.

Remarks on this clonotype: A much more abundant neighbour one base away suggests this may be a read error. This rearrangement joins TRBV20-1 to TRBJ2-3, with D uncertain. The CDR3 covers 15 residues. From germline, CDR1 is DFQATT and CDR2 SNEGSKA (reference sequence). Trimming stripped 6 bases from V and 0 bases from J, with 16 bases between. For the CDR3, the DNA is TGCAGTGCCCAGAATCAGGTCGCTAGCACAGATACGCAGTATTTT. It encodes CSAQNQVASTDTQYF.

The V and J genes are TRBV20-1 and TRBJ2-7; 8 nucleotides align to TRBD2. Per the germline V gene, CDR1 is DFQATT and CDR2 is SNEGSKA (reference sequence). This CDR3 has 17 amino acids. Unmatched junction bases numbered 13, after V lost 3 bases and J lost 0 bases. The CDR3 loop is CSARILGGGPSSYEQYF. The DNA of the CDR3 is TGCAGTGCTAGGATCCTCGGGGGGGGCCCGAGCTCCTACGAGCAGTACTTC.